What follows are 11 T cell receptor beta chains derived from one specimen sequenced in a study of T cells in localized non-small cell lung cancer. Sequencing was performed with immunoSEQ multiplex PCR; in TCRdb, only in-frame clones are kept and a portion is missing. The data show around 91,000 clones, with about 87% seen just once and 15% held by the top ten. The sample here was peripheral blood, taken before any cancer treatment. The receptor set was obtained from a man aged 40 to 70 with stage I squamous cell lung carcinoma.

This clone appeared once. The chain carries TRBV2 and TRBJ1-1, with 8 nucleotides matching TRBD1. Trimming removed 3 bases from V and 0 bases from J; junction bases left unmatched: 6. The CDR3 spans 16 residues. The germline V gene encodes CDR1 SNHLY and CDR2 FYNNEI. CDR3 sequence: CASSDRQGIMNTEAFF. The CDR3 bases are TGTGCCAGCAGTGATCGACAGGGGATTATGAACACTGAAGCTTTCTTT.

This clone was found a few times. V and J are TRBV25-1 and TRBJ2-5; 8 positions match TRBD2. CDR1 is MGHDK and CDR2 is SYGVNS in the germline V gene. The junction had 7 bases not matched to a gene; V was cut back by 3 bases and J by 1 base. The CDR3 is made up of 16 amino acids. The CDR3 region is CASSEGVAGSQETQYF. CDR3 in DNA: TGTGCCAGCAGTGAGGGAGTAGCGGGGAGCCAAGAGACCCAGTACTTC.

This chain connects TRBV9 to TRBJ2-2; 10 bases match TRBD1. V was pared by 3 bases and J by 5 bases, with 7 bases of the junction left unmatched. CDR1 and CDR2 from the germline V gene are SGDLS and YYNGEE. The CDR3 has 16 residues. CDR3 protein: CASSARDRGETGELFF. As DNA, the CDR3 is TGTGCCAGCAGCGCCCGGGACAGGGGTGAGACCGGGGAGCTGTTTTTT.

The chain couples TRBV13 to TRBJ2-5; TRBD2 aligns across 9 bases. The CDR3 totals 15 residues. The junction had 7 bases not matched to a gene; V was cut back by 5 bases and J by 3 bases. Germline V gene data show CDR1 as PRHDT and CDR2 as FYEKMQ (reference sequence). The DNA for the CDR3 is TGTGCCAGCAGCATCGGACTAGCGAATGAAGAGACCCAGTACTTC. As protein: CASSIGLANEETQYF. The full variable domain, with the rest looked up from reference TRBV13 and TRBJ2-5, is AAGVIQSPRHLIKEKRETATLKCYPIPRHDTVYWYQQGPGQDPQFLISFYEKMQSDKGSIPDRFSAQQFSDYHSELNMSSLELGDSALYFCASSIGLANEETQYFGPGTRLLVL.

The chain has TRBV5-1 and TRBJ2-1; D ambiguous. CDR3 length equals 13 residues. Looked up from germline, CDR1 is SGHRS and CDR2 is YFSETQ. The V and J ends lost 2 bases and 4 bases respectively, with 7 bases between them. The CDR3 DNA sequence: TGCGCCAGCAGCTTCACAGAATACAATGAGCAGTTCTTC. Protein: CASSFTEYNEQFF. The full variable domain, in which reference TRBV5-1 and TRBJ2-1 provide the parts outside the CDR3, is KAGVTQTPRYLIKTRGQQVTLSCSPISGHRSVSWYQQTPGQGLQFLFEYFSETQRNKGNFPGRFSGRQFSNSRSEMNVSTLELGDSALYLCASSFTEYNEQFFGPGTRLTVL.

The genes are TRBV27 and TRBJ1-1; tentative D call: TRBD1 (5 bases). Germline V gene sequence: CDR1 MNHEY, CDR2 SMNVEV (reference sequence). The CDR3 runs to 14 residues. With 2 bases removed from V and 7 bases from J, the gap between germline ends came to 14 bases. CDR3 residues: CASSLVAGSIEAFF. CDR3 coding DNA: TGTGCCAGCAGTTTAGTGGCAGGGAGCATTGAAGCTTTCTTT.

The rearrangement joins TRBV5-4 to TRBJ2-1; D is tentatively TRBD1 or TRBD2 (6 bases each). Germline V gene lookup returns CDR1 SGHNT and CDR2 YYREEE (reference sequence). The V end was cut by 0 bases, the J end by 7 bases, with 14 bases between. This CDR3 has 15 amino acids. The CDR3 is CASSLVGGGTNEQFF. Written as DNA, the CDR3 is TGTGCCAGCAGCTTGGTGGGGGGCGGTACGAATGAGCAGTTCTTC.

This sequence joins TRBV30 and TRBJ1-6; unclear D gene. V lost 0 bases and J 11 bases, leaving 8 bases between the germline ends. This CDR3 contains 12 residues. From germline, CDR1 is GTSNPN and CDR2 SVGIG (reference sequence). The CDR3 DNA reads TGTGCCTGGAGTGTCCCACGTGCACCCCTCCACTTT. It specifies CAWSVPRAPLHF.

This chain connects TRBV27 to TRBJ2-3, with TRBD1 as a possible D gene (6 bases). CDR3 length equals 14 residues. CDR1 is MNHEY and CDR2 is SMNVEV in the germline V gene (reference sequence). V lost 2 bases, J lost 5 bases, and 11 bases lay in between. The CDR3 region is CASSLGGDKDTQYF. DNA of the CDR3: TGTGCCAGCAGTTTAGGGGGCGATAAAGATACGCAGTATTTT.

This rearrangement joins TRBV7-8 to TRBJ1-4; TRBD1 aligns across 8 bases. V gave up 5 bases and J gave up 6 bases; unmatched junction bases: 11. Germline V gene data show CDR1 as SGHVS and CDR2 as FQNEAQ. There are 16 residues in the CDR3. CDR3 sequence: CASSPSPGTGDEKLFF. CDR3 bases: TGTGCCAGCAGCCCATCCCCCGGGACAGGCGATGAAAAACTGTTTTTT.

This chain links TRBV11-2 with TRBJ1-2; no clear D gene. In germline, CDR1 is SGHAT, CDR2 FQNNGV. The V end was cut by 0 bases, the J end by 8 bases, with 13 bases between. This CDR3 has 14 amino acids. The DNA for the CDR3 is TGTGCCAGCAGCTTAGATCTGAGAGGGCGAGGCTACACCTTC. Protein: CASSLDLRGRGYTF.